This is a list of T cell receptor beta chains from one sample in a study of blood T cells in healthy people across ages. Each CDR3 protein is one row after TCRdb ran MiXCR on the 5' RACE reads. The profile shows 1.2 million to 1.5 million distinct CDR3 sequences, approximately 60% of them singletons. The sample was blood. The receptors stem from a man younger than 35 in good health. The CDR3 runs from the conserved cysteine through the conserved F or W. Only some rows state a clone size, as once, few, many or a class for expanded clones.

-,TRBV20-1,CSANGPAGADYEQYF
many,TRBV7-2,CASSSRGDTQYF
few,TRBV6-6,CASSYSEDSYGYTF
-,TRBV4-3,CASSQGWDSPLHF
-,TRBV6-6,CASSYSIQGGGNQPQHF
-,TRBV20-1,CSARAEDSPSYEQYF
-,TRBV2,CASSGGLAAYNEQFF
few,TRBV20-1,CSASSLAGGSYEQYF
-,TRBV6-1,CASSEWWGGRRYEQYF
few,TRBV20-1,CSARDSAREPYEQYF
few,TRBV29-1,CSVEVLAEGTHQPYEKLFF
-,TRBV6-1,CATTIGHTNEKLFF
-,TRBV12-3/TRBV12-4,CASSLGAALGAKNIQYF
-,TRBV7-9,CASSLGYPETQYF
-,TRBV10-3,CAIKGRGAAEAFF
-,TRBV27,CASSQYSGYEQYF
once,TRBV10-1,CASRFDRVADTQYF
-,TRBV18,CASSLSSGSEDTQYF
-,TRBV2,CASSGPGQGVYEQYF
-,TRBV4-2,CASSQELAMHTQYF
once,TRBV12-3/TRBV12-4,CASSYGRDTRTGELFF
-,TRBV10-3,CAISERTGLDPQHF
once,TRBV7-2,CASSLGEAGSYNEQYF
few,TRBV20-1,CSVAPGTVETQYF
-,TRBV11-2,CASSAGQSNTEAFF
-,TRBV12-3/TRBV12-4,CASSLKAGGLAKNIQYF
-,TRBV6-1,CASSGGLKVGMNTQYF
-,TRBV7-9,CASPGGSGKYNEQFF
few,TRBV20-1,CSARGLGRTGKRRDTEAFF
once,TRBV28,CASSWFGEETQYF
once,TRBV6-5,CASGTEVFYNSPLHF
-,TRBV15,CATSRGAGAADTQYF
-,TRBV7-9,CASSSAGTAEETQYF
-,TRBV29-1,CSVSDRYSNQPQHF
-,TRBV20-1,CSALQGIYEQYF